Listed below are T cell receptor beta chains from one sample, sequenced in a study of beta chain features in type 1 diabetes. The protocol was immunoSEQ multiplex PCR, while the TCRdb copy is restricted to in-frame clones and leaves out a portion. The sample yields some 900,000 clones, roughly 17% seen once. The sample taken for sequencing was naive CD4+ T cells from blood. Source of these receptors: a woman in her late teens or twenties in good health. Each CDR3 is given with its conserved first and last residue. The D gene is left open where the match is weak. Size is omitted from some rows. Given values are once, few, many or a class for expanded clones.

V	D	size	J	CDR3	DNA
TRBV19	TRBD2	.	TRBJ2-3	CASTPGLAGITDTQYF	TGTGCCAGTACCCCGGGACTAGCGGGGATCACAGATACGCAGTATTTT
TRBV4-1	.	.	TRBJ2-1	CASSQAKGGSNEQFF	TGCGCCAGCAGCCAAGCTAAGGGGGGATCCAATGAGCAGTTCTTC
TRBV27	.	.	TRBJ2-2	CASSSANTGELFF	TGTGCCAGCAGTAGCGCGAACACCGGGGAGCTGTTTTTT
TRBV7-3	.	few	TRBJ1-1	CASSLSALHEAFF	TGTGCCAGCAGCCTTTCGGCTTTACATGAAGCTTTCTTT
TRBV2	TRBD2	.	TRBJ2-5	CASSEGLAGGWQETQYF	TGTGCCAGCAGTGAGGGACTAGCGGGAGGTTGGCAAGAGACCCAGTACTTC
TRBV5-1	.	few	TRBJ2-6	CASSSQGSYGANVLTF	TGCGCCAGCAGCTCACAGGGTTCGTATGGGGCCAACGTCCTGACTTTC
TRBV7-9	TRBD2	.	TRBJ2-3	CASSFYLRLAGVDTQYF	TGTGCCAGCAGCTTCTACCTTCGACTAGCGGGAGTGGATACGCAGTATTTT
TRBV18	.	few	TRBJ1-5	CASSPTSGNQPQHF	TGTGCCAGCTCACCCACATCGGGGAATCAGCCCCAGCATTTT
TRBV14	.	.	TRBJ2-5	CASSQIGAPKETQYF	TGTGCCAGCAGCCAAATTGGGGCACCAAAAGAGACCCAGTACTTC
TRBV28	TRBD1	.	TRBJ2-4	CASSPQGTGPAKNIQYF	TGTGCCAGCAGTCCGCAAGGGACAGGGCCAGCCAAAAACATTCAGTACTTC
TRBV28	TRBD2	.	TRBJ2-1	CASSRLAGGREQFF	TGTGCCAGCAGCCGACTAGCGGGAGGGCGTGAGCAGTTCTTC
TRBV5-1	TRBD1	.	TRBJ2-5	CASSLGIRDSQETQYF	TGCGCCAGCAGCTTAGGTATACGGGACAGCCAAGAGACCCAGTACTTC
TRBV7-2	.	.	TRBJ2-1	CASSLGFSRGNEQFF	TGTGCCAGCAGCTTAGGTTTTAGCCGCGGCAATGAGCAGTTCTTC
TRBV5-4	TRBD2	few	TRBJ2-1	CASTIQGLAGVQFF	TGTGCCAGCACCATTCAGGGACTAGCGGGAGTTCAGTTCTTC
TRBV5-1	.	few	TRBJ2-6	CASSRSSGANVLTF	TGCGCCAGCAGTAGGTCCTCTGGGGCCAACGTCCTGACTTTC
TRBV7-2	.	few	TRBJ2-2	CASSPLGGELFF	TGTGCCAGCAGCCCCCTTGGTGGGGAGCTGTTTTTT
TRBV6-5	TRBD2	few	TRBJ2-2	CACSGSTGELFF	TGTGCCTGTAGCGGGAGTACCGGGGAGCTGTTTTTT
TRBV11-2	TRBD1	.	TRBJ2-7	CASSLLRTGSYEQYF	TGTGCCAGCAGCCTCCTCCGGACAGGGTCCTACGAGCAGTACTTC
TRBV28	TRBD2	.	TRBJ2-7	CASSAPGTSGRGSIYEQYF	TGTGCCAGCAGCGCCCCCGGGACTAGCGGGAGAGGCTCAATCTACGAGCAGTACTTC
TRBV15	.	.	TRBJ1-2	CATSPDSNYGYTF	TGTGCCACCAGCCCAGACAGCAACTATGGCTACACCTTC
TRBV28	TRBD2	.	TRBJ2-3	CAAEGAGGVDTQYF	TGTGCCGCAGAGGGTGCGGGAGGGGTAGATACGCAGTATTTT
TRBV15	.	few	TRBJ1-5	CATSRAENQPQHF	TGTGCCACTTCAAGGGCAGAAAATCAGCCCCAGCATTTT
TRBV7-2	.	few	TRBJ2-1	CASSFDDIDEQFF	TGTGCCAGCAGCTTTGACGACATCGATGAGCAGTTCTTC
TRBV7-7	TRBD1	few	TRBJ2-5	CASSSLDRHQETQYF	TGTGCTAGCAGCTCCCTGGACAGGCACCAAGAGACCCAGTACTTC
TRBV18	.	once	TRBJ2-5	CASSPLQEETQYF	TGTGCCAGCTCACCGTTGCAGGAAGAGACCCAGTACTTC
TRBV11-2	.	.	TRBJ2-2	CASSLTETYGELFF	TGTGCCAGCAGCTTGACAGAGACATACGGGGAGCTGTTTTTT
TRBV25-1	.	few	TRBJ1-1	CASSAPGAEAFF	TGTGCCAGCAGTGCCCCAGGGGCTGAAGCTTTCTTT
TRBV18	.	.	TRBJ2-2	CASSPPRDPRGELFF	TGTGCCAGCTCACCACCCCGGGACCCACGCGGGGAGCTGTTTTTT
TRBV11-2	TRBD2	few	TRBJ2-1	CASSLVPTSGSAYEQFF	TGTGCCAGCAGCTTAGTACCAACTAGCGGGAGTGCGTATGAGCAGTTCTTC
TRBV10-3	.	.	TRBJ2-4	CAISESVFKNIQYF	TGTGCCATCAGTGAGTCCGTTTTCAAAAACATTCAGTACTTC
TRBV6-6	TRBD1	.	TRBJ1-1	CASSLIGQGAFF	TGTGCCAGCAGCCTTATAGGACAGGGAGCTTTCTTT
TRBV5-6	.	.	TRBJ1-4	CASTLVGPGEKLFF	TGTGCCAGCACCCTGGTGGGTCCGGGGGAAAAACTGTTTTTT
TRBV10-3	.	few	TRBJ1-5	CAISDSSNQPQHF	TGTGCCATCAGTGACAGTAGCAATCAGCCCCAGCATTTT
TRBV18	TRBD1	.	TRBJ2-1	CASSQGAPYNEQFF	TGTGCCAGCTCCCAGGGGGCTCCCTACAATGAGCAGTTCTTC
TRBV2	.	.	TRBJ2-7	CASSENTPYEQYF	TGTGCCAGCAGTGAAAACACCCCCTACGAGCAGTACTTC
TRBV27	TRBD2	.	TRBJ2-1	CASRSGSGVENEQFF	TGTGCCAGCAGAAGCGGGAGTGGTGTAGAGAATGAGCAGTTCTTC
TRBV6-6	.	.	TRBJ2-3	CASSYSAPLVADTQYF	TGTGCCAGCAGTTACTCCGCGCCCTTGGTGGCAGATACGCAGTATTTT
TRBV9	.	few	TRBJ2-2	CASSTTGELFF	TGTGCCAGCAGCACCACCGGGGAGCTGTTTTTT
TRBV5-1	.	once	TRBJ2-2	CASSFASQNTGELFF	TGCGCCAGCAGCTTTGCAAGTCAGAACACCGGGGAGCTGTTTTTT